This T cell receptor beta chain originates from a study of blood T cell repertoires in COVID-19. Study summary: The study drew acute and convalescent COVID-19 samples from the United States, Italy and Spain. PBMCs, B-cell-depleted T cells, or T cells provided the cDNA or gDNA that made up the material.

With 5 bases removed from V and 6 bases from J, the gap between germline ends came to 12 bases. Germline-derived CDR1 and CDR2 are PRHDT and FYEKMQ (reference sequence). CDR3 length equals 13 residues. Followed longitudinally, the Seattle patients had been enrolled during active infection. This clone was seen a handful of times. Original analysis: Counts of nucleated cells, estimated from reference gene primer amplification, were obtained. Sequenced by immunoSEQ multiplex PCR; TCRdb stores in-frame clones only, minus some. The V and J calls and the clone size are those of that table, but D and trimming were determined from the DNA. The sample has about 340,000 clones, 86% seen once.

The gene calls are TRBV13 and TRBJ2-3, with D possibly being TRBD2 (6 bases). The TCR originated in an older woman with COVID-19, enrolled during active disease. Sequencing used peripheral blood. DNA of the CDR3: TGTGCCAGCAGCCTGATTGGGGGGGATACGCAGTATTTT. Its translation is CASSLIGGDTQYF.